What follows describes a single TCR beta chain. The entry originates in a study of blood T cell repertoires in COVID-19. Only in-frame clones appear in the TCRdb table, and some are missing; sequencing was by immunoSEQ multiplex PCR. This sample has fewer than 200,000 clones, with around 80% found just once. Trimming removed 6 bases from V and 7 bases from J; junction bases left unmatched: 6. This CDR3 has 13 amino acids. The V gene's germline CDR1 is SGHAT and CDR2 FQNNGV. Sequencing used PBMCs or T cells enriched from blood (not recorded which). The chain combines TRBV11-2 with TRBJ1-5, with 7 bases matching TRBD1. The receptor's source is a man aged 50 or older who had recovered from COVID-19. CDR3 protein: CASSRQGGQPQHF. CDR3 nucleotides: TGTGCCAGCAGTCGACAGGGCGGACAGCCCCAGCATTTT.